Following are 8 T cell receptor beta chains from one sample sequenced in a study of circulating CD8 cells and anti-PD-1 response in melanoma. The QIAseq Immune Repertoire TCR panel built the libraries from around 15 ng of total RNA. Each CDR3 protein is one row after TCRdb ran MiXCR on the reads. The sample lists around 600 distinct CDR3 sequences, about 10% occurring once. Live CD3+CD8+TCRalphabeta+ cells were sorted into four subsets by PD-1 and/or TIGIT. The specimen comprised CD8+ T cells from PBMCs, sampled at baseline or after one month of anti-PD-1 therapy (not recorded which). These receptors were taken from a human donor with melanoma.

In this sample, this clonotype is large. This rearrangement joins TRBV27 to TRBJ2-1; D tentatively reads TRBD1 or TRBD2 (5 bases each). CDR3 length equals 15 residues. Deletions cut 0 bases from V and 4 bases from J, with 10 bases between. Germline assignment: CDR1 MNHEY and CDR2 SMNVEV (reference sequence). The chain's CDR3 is CASSLSARGYNEQFF. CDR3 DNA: TGTGCCAGCAGTTTATCAGCGAGGGGATACAATGAGCAGTTCTTC.

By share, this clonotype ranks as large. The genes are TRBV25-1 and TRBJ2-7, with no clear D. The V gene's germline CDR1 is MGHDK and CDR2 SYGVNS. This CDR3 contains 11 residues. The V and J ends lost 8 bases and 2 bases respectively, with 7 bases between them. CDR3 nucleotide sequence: TGTGCCAGCCAATCGACCTACGAGCAGTACTTC. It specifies CASQSTYEQYF.

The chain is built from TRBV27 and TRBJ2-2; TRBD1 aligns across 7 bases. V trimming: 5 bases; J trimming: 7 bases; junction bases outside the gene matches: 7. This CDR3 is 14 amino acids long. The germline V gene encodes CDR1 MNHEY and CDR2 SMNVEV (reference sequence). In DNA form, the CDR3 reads TGTGCCAGCAGTAGGGGGCCCTTGGGCGGGGAGCTGTTTTTT. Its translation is CASSRGPLGGELFF.

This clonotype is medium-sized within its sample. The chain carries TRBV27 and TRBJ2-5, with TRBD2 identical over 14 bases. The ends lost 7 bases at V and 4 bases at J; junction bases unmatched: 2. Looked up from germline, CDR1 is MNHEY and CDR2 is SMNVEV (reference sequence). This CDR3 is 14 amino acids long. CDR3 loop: CASTTSGGGETQYF. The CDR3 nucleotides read TGTGCCAGCACGACTAGCGGGGGGGGAGAGACCCAGTACTTC.

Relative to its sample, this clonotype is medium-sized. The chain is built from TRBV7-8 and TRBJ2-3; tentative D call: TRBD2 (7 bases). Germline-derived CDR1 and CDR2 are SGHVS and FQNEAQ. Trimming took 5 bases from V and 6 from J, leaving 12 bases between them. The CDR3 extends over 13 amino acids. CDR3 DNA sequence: TGTGCCAGCAGCCGAAGGGGGGGGGATACGCAGTATTTT. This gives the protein CASSRRGGDTQYF.

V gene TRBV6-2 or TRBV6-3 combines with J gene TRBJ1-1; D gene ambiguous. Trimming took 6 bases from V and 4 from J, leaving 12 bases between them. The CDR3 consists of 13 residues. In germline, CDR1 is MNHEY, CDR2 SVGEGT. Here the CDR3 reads CASSPRAVTEAFF. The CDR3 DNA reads TGTGCCAGCAGCCCCCGGGCTGTCACTGAAGCTTTCTTT.

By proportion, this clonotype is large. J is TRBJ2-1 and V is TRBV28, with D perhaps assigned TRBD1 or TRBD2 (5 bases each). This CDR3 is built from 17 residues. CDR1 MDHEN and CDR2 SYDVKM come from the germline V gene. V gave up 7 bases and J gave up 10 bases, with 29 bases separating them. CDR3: CASNSEIGTVLVDEQFF. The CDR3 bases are TGTGCCAGCAACTCTGAGATCGGGACCGTATTAGTCGACGAGCAGTTCTTC.

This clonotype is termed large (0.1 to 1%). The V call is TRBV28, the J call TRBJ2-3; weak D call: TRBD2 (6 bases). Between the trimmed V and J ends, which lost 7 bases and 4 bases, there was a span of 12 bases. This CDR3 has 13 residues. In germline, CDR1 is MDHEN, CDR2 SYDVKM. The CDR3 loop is CASTRGWADTQYF. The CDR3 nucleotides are TGTGCCAGCACGCGGGGTTGGGCAGATACGCAGTATTTT.